This T cell receptor beta chain was captured by sequencing in a study of shared clonotypes between healthy human individuals. Germline V gene sequence: CDR1 SSHAT, CDR2 FNYEAQ (reference sequence). CDR3 size: 13 residues. The germline V and J ends were trimmed by 5 bases and 4 bases, with 9 bases remaining between them. Points on this clone: In the same sample, other DNA sequences code for this CDR3.

Produced via immunoSEQ multiplex PCR; TCRdb's table is partial and in-frame only. This table holds roughly 520,000 clones, roughly 95% found once. This clonotype originated in a woman aged 25 to 39 in good health. The rearrangement links TRBV7-7 to TRBJ2-1; tentative D call: TRBD1 (6 bases). Material: naive CD4+ T cells sorted from blood. The subset here: CD45RA+ positively selected. Here the CDR3 reads CASSPDRYNEQFF. The CDR3 nucleotides are TGTGCCAGCAGCCCGGACAGATACAATGAGCAGTTCTTC.